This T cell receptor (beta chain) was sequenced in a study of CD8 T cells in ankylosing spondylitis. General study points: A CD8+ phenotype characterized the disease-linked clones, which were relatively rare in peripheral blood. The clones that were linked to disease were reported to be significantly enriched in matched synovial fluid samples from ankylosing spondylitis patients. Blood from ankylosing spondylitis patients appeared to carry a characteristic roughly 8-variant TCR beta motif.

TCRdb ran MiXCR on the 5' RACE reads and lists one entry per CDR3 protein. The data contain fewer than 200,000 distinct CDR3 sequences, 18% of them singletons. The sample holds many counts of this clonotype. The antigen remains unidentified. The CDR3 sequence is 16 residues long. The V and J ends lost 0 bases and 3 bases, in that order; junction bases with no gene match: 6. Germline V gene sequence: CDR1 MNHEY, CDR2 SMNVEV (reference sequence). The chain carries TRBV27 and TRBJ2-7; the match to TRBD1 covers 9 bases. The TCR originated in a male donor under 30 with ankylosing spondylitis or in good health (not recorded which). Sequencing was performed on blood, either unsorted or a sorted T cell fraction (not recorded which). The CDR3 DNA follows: TGTGCCAGCAGTTTATCGATACAGGGGGCGATCTACGAGCAGTACTTC. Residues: CASSLSIQGAIYEQYF.